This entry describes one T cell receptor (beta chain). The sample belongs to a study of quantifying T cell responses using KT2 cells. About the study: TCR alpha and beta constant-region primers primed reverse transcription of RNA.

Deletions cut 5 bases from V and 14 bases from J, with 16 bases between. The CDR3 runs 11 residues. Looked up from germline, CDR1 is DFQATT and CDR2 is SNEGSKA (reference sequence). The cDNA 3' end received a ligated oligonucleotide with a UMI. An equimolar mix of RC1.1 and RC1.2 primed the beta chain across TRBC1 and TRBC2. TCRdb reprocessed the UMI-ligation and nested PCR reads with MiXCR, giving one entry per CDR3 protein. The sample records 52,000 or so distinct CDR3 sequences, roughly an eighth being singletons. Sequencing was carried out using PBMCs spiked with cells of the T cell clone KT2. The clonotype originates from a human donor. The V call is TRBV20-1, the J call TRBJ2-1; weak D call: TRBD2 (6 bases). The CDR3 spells CSARDWPGEFF. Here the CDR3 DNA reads TGCAGTGCTCGGGACTGGCCGGGGGAGTTCTTC.